The 24 T cell receptor beta chains in this list originate from one sample, sequenced in a study of synovial regulatory T cells in juvenile arthritis. Method: immunoSEQ multiplex PCR; TCRdb's copy keeps in-frame clones and lacks some. The sample yields around 8,000 clones, of which the top ten take up 1.5% to 2%. Sequences were obtained from Treg cells from blood. Subset in this sample: remaining (HLA-DR-negative) circulating blood Treg cells. The receptors come from a donor younger than 30 with juvenile idiopathic arthritis.

This sequence joins TRBV28 and TRBJ2-7; TCRdb's D gene call, TRBD1, goes unchecked for lack of DNA. The germline gives CDR1 MDHEN, CDR2 SYDVKM. The CDR3 runs 11 residues. No DNA was logged. The CDR3 loop reads CASSDTYEQYF.

V gene TRBV19 combines with J gene TRBJ2-5; without DNA, the TCRdb call of TRBD1 cannot be checked. The CDR3 is made up of 14 amino acids. No DNA has been recorded. CDR1 and CDR2 from the germline V gene are LNHDA and SQIVND (reference sequence). CDR3 protein: CASSIGAGGETQYF.

The chain has TRBV28 and TRBJ1-1. This CDR3 spans 12 amino acids. The DNA is unrecorded. CDR1 is MDHEN, CDR2 SYDVKM, per germline. This CDR3 reads CASRDHLLEAFF. The full variable domain, with the rest looked up from reference TRBV28 and TRBJ1-1, is DVKVTQSSRYLVKRTGEKVFLECVQDMDHENMFWYRQDPGLGLRLIYFSYDVKMKEKGDIPEGYSVSREKKERFSLILESASTNQTSMYLCASRDHLLEAFFGQGTRLTVV.

This chain uses TRBV29-1 with TRBJ2-6; TCRdb reports TRBD2, a call that lacks DNA to check it against. The CDR3 length is 13 residues. There is no recorded DNA. Looked up from germline, CDR1 is SQVTM and CDR2 is ANQGSEA. CDR3 in amino acids: CSASYSGANVLTF.

The chain recombines TRBV28 with TRBJ1-2; lacking DNA, the TRBD1 call made by TCRdb goes unchecked. CDR3 length: 14 residues. DNA for this receptor is not on file. Germline V gene data show CDR1 as MDHEN and CDR2 as SYDVKM. CDR3: CASRDPDRATRYTF.

This chain uses TRBV4-1 with TRBJ2-7. CDR1 and CDR2 from the germline V gene are MGHRA and YSYEKL. This CDR3 has 14 residues. No DNA has been recorded. CDR3: CASSQDFVDYEQYF.

V is TRBV27 and J is TRBJ2-5; TCRdb outputs TRBD1, but without DNA this stays unchecked. In germline, CDR1 is MNHEY, CDR2 SMNVEV (reference sequence). This CDR3 contains 15 residues. No DNA is listed. The chain's CDR3 is CASSQNRDSGETQYF.

V gene TRBV11-2 combines with J gene TRBJ1-2; checking the TCRdb D call of TRBD1 is not possible without DNA. The CDR3 contains 15 residues. The DNA is not on file. Germline V gives CDR1 SGHAT, CDR2 FQNNGV. The CDR3 reads CASSSLTGTNYGYTF.

This chain links TRBV27 with TRBJ2-7; TCRdb gives TRBD1 as the D gene, but with no DNA this cannot be confirmed. CDR1 MNHEY and CDR2 SMNVEV come from the germline V gene (reference sequence). The CDR3 length is 14 residues. No DNA was logged. The CDR3: CASSFGTGTYEQYF.

J is TRBJ1-5 and V is TRBV6-1; TCRdb selects TRBD1, and the lack of DNA leaves this call unchecked. CDR1 and CDR2 (germline): MNHNS, SASEGT. The CDR3 is made up of 11 amino acids. DNA for this receptor is not on file. The CDR3 reads CASSVQGAQHF.

CDR3 amino acids: CASRVNTVNEKLFF. The rearrangement links TRBV19 to TRBJ1-4; TCRdb outputs TRBD1, but without DNA this stays unchecked. This CDR3 has 14 residues. No DNA is given. The germline V gene has CDR1 LNHDA and CDR2 SQIVND (reference sequence).

The chain carries TRBV4-1 and TRBJ2-7; the D call from TCRdb, TRBD2, cannot be confirmed without DNA. The CDR3 consists of 14 residues. No DNA has been recorded. Germline loops: CDR1 MGHRA, CDR2 YSYEKL. The CDR3 sequence is CASSQDVRVYEQYF.

The chain couples TRBV27 to TRBJ2-5; TCRdb lists TRBD2, though no DNA is available to test this call. The CDR3 has 16 amino acids. The DNA sequence is not available. Germline CDR1 is MNHEY and CDR2 is SMNVEV (reference sequence). The CDR3 is CASSFDSGGGQETQYF.

V is TRBV28 and J is TRBJ1-3. Germline V lookup: CDR1 MDHEN, CDR2 SYDVKM. The CDR3 spans 18 residues. No DNA is recorded. CDR3 sequence reads: CASSARDMGRLSGNTIYF.

The rearrangement uses TRBV6-5 and TRBJ1-6; the TCRdb call, TRBD1, lacks DNA for checking. The germline CDR1 and CDR2 sequences are MNHEY and SVGAGI. This CDR3 has 14 amino acids. No DNA appears here. CDR3 amino acids: CASSDRWGVSPLHF.

This chain links TRBV19 with TRBJ2-1; absent DNA, TCRdb's TRBD2 call cannot be checked. Germline V gives CDR1 LNHDA, CDR2 SQIVND (reference sequence). CDR3 size: 15 residues. No DNA is given. The CDR3 here is CASSMALSPGNEQFF.

The chain has TRBV18 and TRBJ2-7; TCRdb returns TRBD1, unconfirmable since there is no DNA. CDR3 size: 14 residues. Nucleotide data are not available. Per the germline V gene, CDR1 is KGHSH and CDR2 is LQKENI. The CDR3 loop reads CASSPGATPYEQYF.

CDR3 amino acids: CASRTGRLSYEQYF. The chain recombines TRBV5-1 with TRBJ2-7. Germline V gene sequence: CDR1 SGHRS, CDR2 YFSETQ. This CDR3 has 14 residues. No DNA sequence is on record.

The CDR3 loop is CASPLGTCEGTDTQYF. The genes are TRBV28 and TRBJ2-3; TCRdb calls TRBD2, which cannot be checked without DNA. CDR3 length: 16 amino acids. No coding sequence is recorded. CDR1 MDHEN and CDR2 SYDVKM come from the germline V gene.

The chain uses TRBV28 and TRBJ2-5; TCRdb picks TRBD1, but there is no DNA to check that call. The germline V gene has CDR1 MDHEN and CDR2 SYDVKM. CDR3 length: 11 amino acids. The DNA is unrecorded. CDR3 protein: CASKGDVTQYF.

The chain has TRBV18 and TRBJ2-7; absent DNA, TCRdb's TRBD2 call cannot be checked. Germline loops: CDR1 KGHSH, CDR2 LQKENI. This CDR3 is built from 14 residues. No DNA has been recorded. CDR3 region: CASSPESGSYEQYF.

This chain connects TRBV11-3 to TRBJ1-1. The length of the CDR3 is 13 residues. The protein alone is recorded here. Looked up from germline, CDR1 is SGHNT and CDR2 is YENEEA. The chain's CDR3 is CASSLGSGTEAFF.

This chain connects TRBV30 to TRBJ1-2; without DNA, the TCRdb call of TRBD1 cannot be checked. This CDR3 has 12 amino acids. No DNA was logged. CDR1 GTSNPN and CDR2 SVGIG come from the germline V gene (reference sequence). This CDR3 reads CAWSTVYYGYTF.

CDR3 region: CASSLKTSGPYEQYF. The chain carries TRBV27 and TRBJ2-7; lacking DNA, the TRBD2 call made by TCRdb goes unchecked. The CDR3 loop spans 15 amino acids. DNA is not recorded here. CDR1 is MNHEY and CDR2 is SMNVEV in the germline V gene (reference sequence).